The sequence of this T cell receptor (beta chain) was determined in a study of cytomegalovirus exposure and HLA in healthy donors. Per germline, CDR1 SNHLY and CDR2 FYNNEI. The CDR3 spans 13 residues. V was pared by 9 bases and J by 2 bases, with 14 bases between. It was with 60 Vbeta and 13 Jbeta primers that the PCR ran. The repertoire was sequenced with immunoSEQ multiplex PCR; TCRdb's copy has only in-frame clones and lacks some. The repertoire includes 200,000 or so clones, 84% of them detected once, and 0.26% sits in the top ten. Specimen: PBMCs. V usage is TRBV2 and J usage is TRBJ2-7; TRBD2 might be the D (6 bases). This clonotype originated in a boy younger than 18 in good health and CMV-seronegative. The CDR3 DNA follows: TGTGCCAGTAGACCCGGGAGAACCTACGAGCAGTACTTC. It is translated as CASRPGRTYEQYF.